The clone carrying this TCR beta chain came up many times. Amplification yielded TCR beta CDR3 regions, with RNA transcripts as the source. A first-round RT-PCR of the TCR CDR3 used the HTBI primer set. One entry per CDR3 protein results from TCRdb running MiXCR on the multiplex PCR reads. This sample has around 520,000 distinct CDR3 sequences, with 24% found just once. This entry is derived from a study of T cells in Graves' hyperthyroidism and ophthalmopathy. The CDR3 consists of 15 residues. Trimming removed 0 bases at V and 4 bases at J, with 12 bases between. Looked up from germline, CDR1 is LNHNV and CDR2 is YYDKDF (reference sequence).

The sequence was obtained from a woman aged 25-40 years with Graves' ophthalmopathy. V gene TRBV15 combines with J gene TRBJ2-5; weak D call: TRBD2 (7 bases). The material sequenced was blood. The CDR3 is CATSRDWGGRETQYF. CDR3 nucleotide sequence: TGTGCCACCAGCAGAGATTGGGGGGGCAGAGAGACCCAGTACTTC.